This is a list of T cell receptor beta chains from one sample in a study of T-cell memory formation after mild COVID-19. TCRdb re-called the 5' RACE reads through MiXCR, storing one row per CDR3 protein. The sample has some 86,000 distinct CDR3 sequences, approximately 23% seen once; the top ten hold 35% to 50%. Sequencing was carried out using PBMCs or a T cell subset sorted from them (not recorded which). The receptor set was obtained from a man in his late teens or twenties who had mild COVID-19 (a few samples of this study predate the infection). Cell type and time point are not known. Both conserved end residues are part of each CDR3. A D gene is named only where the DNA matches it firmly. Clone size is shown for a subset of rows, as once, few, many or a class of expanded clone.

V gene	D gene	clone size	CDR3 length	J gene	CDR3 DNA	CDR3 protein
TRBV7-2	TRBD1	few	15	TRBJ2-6	TGTGCCAGCAGCGAGACAGGGTCCGGGGCCAACGTCCTGACTTTC	CASSETGSGANVLTF
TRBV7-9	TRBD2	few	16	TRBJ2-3	TGTGCCAGCAGCCCGTCTGGGCGGGGGAGCACAGATACGCAGTATTTT	CASSPSGRGSTDTQYF
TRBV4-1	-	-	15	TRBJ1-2	TGCGCCAGCAGCCCATTAATGGACAGAGCCCATGGCTACACCTTC	CASSPLMDRAHGYTF
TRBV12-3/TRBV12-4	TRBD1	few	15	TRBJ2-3	TGTGCCAGCAGTTTAGGACAGGGGGTGACAGATACGCAGTATTTT	CASSLGQGVTDTQYF
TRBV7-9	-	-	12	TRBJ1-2	TGTGCCAGCAGTCCCGACAGAAATGGCTACACCTTC	CASSPDRNGYTF
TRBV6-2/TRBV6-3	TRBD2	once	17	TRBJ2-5	TGTGCCAGCAAGGTTGGACTAGCGGGGGTGGGCCAAGAGACCCAGTACTTC	CASKVGLAGVGQETQYF
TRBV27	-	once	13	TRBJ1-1	TGTGCCAGCAGTTTATCGAAAGTAACTGAAGCTTTCTTT	CASSLSKVTEAFF
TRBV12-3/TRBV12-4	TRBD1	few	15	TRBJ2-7	TGTGCCAGCAGTTTAGGCCAGGGGGAAATCTACGAGCAGTACTTC	CASSLGQGEIYEQYF
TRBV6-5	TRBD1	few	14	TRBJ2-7	TGTGCCAGCAGTCTCAACACAGGGGGCTACGAGCAGTACTTC	CASSLNTGGYEQYF
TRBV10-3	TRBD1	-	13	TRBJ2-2	TGTGACCGGGACAGGGGGGACACCGGGGAGCTGTTTTTT	CDRDRGDTGELFF
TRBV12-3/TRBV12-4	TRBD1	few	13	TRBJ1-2	TGTGCCAGCAGTTCAGGGGGCGACTATGGCTACACCTTC	CASSSGGDYGYTF
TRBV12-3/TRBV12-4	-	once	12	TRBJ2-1	TGTGCCAGCAGTTGGAGCAGGGGTTTGCAGTTCTTC	CASSWSRGLQFF
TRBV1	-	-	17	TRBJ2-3	TGCACCAGCAGCCCTCCCTCGCAGCGGGGGAGCAGAGATACGCAGTATTTT	CTSSPPSQRGSRDTQYF
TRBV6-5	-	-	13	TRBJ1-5	TGTGCCAGCAGGGAGGGAACCAATCAGCCCCAGCATTTT	CASREGTNQPQHF
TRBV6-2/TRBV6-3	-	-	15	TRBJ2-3	TGTGCCAGCATAAGCGGGTTATACCCGGCAGATACGCAGTATTTT	CASISGLYPADTQYF
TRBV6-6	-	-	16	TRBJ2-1	TGTGCCAGCTCCTTTGGTAGGACGGAAGCCTACAATGAGCAGTTCTTC	CASSFGRTEAYNEQFF
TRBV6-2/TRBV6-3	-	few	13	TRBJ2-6	TGTGCCAGCAGCCCCTGGGGGGCCAACGTCCTGACTTTC	CASSPWGANVLTF
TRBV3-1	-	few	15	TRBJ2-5	TGTGCCAGCAGCCGCCCGCGGGGGCTCCAAGAGACCCAGTACTTC	CASSRPRGLQETQYF
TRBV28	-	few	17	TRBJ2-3	TGTGCCAGCAGTTTGCCCACCTTCGAGGGTCCCACAGATACGCAGTATTTT	CASSLPTFEGPTDTQYF
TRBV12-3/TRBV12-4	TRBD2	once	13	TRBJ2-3	TGTGCCAGCACGACTAGCGGGGGGGATACGCAGTATTTT	CASTTSGGDTQYF